This T cell receptor (beta chain) was sequenced for a study of blood T cell repertoires in COVID-19. Produced via immunoSEQ multiplex PCR; TCRdb's table is partial and in-frame only. This sample carries around 250,000 clones, approximately 81% of them seen once, and the ten largest clones take roughly 3%. Trimming took 3 bases from V and 15 from J, leaving 12 bases between them. The CDR3 spans 11 residues. Germline lookup yields CDR1 MNHEY and CDR2 SVGEGT. The material sequenced was peripheral blood. V usage is TRBV6-2 or TRBV6-3 and J usage is TRBJ2-1, with D hard to call. This clonotype was sampled from a woman between 18 and 30 years old with acute or convalescent COVID-19. This CDR3 reads CASSYGVFRFF. The CDR3 nucleotides read TGTGCCAGCAGTTATGGAGTTTTTCGGTTCTTC.